This T cell receptor beta chain was captured by sequencing in a study of T cells in Graves' hyperthyroidism and ophthalmopathy. TCR beta CDR3 regions were amplified from RNA transcripts. During a first-round RT-PCR of the TCR CDR3, the HTBI primer set was used. TCRdb re-called the multiplex PCR reads with MiXCR, one entry per CDR3 protein. The sample has 660,000 or so distinct CDR3 sequences; about 45% are singletons. This CDR3 spans 16 amino acids. Between the trimmed V and J ends, which lost 1 base and 4 bases, there was a span of 13 bases. In germline, CDR1 is SGHVS, CDR2 FQNEAQ. This clonotype was picked up a small number of times.

The genes are TRBV7-8 and TRBJ2-2; possibly TRBD2 for D (5 bases). The sequencing input was peripheral blood or thyroid tissue (not recorded which). The source is an adult man with Graves' disease, either hyperthyroidism or ophthalmopathy (not recorded which). The CDR3 sequence: CASSLGQTEGTGELFF. In DNA, the CDR3 is TGTGCCAGCAGCTTAGGGCAGACCGAGGGCACCGGGGAGCTGTTTTTT. Complete variable domain (other parts from reference TRBV7-8 and TRBJ2-2): GAGVSQSPRYKVAKRGQDVALRCDPISGHVSLFWYQQALGQGPEFLTYFQNEAQLDKSGLPSDRFFAERPEGSVSTLKIQRTQQEDSAVYLCASSLGQTEGTGELFFGEGSRLTVL.